This T cell receptor (beta chain) was observed in a study of Tregs in tolerant kidney transplant recipients. Study findings and constraints: Changing PCR primers prevented nucleotide comparison between some patients' samples.

Profiling relied on immunoSEQ multiplex PCR, and the TCRdb table lists in-frame clones only, not all of them. The data show tens of thousands of clones, approximately 93% seen once. The nonmyeloablative bone marrow transplants came from related graft donors, with transient mixed chimerism. Thawed PBMCs were FACS-sorted into unstimulated CD4+CD25+CD127- regulatory T cells, CD4+CD25- non-regulatory cells, CD4 and CD8 cells. V was clipped by 6 bases and J by 1 base, with 14 bases between them. The CDR3 is 15 residues long. Germline-derived CDR1 and CDR2 are MNHEY and SVGAGI. With respect to this clone: Its antigen is unidentified.

This specimen was CD4+ T cells from blood (PBMCs), taken 12 months after the transplant. J is TRBJ2-3 and V is TRBV6-5, with D perhaps TRBD1 (5 bases). The clonotype comes from a human patient who received a combined kidney and bone marrow transplant. These T cells may partly come from the graft donor. CDR3: CASSSPSTGTDTQYF. The CDR3 DNA reads TGTGCCAGCAGCTCCCCCTCGACAGGCACAGATACGCAGTATTTT.